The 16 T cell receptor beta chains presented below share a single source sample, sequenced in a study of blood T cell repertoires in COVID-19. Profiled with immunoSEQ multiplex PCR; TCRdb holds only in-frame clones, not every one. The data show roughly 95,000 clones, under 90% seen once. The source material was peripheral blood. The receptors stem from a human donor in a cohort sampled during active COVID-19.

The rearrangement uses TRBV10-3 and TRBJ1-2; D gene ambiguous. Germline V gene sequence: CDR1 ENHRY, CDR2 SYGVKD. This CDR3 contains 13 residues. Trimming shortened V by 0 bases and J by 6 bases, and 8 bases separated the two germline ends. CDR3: CAISESGSDGYTF. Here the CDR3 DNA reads TGTGCCATCAGTGAGTCAGGGAGTGATGGCTACACCTTC.

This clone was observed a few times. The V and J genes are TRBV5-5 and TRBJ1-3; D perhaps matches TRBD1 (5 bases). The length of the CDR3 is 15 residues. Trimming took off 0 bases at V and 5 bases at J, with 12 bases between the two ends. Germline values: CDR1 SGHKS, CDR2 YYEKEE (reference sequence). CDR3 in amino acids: CASSLGQGTRNTIYF. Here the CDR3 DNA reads TGTGCCAGCAGCTTGGGGCAGGGTACGCGAAACACCATATATTTT.

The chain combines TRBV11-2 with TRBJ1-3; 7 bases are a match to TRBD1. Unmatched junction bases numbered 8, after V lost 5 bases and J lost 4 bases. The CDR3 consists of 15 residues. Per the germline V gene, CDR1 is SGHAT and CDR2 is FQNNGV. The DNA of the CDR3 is TGTGCCAGCAGCCGACAGGGTTTATTAGGAAACACCATATATTTT. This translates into CASSRQGLLGNTIYF.

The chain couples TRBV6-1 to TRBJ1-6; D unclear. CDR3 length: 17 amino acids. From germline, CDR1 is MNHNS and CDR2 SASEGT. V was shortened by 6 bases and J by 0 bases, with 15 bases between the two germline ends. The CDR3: CASRENLVSSYNSPLHF. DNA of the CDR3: TGTGCCAGCAGGGAAAACTTGGTTAGCTCCTATAATTCACCCCTCCACTTT.

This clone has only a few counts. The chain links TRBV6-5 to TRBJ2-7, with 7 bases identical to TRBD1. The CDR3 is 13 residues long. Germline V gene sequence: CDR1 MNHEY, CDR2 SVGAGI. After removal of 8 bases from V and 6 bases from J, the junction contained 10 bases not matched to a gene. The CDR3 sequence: CASGQETLFEQYF. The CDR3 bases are TGTGCCAGCGGACAGGAGACTTTATTCGAGCAGTACTTC.

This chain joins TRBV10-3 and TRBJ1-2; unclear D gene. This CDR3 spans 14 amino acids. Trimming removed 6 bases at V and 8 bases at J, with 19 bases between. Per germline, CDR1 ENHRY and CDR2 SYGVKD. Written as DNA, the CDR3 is TGTGCCATCAGGGACTCGGCAGGCGGGCCCGGCTACACCTTC. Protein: CAIRDSAGGPGYTF.

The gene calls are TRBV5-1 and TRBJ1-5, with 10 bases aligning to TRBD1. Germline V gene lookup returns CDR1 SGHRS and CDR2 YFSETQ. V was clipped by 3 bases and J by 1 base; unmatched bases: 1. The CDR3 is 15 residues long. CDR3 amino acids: CASSSGQGSNQPQHF. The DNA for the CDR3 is TGCGCCAGCAGCTCGGGACAGGGGAGCAATCAGCCCCAGCATTTT.

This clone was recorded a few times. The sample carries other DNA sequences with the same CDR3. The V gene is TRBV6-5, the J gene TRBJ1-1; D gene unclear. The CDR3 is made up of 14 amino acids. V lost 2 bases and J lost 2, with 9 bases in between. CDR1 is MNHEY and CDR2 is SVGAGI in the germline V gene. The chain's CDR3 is CASSYPEANTEAFF. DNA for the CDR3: TGTGCCAGCAGTTACCCTGAAGCTAACACTGAAGCTTTCTTT.

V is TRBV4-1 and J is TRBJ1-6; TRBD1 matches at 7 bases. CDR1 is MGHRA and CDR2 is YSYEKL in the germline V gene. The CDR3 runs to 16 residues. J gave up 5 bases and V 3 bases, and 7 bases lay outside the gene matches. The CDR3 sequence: CASSQGRDRNNSPLHF. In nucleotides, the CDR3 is TGCGCCAGCAGCCAGGGCCGGGACAGAAATAATTCACCCCTCCACTTT.

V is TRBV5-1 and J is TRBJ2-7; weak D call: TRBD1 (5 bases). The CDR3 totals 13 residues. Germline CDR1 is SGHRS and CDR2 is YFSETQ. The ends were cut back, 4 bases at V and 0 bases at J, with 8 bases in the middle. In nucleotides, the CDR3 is TGCGCCAGCAGCAGGACACACTCCTACGAGCAGTACTTC. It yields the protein CASSRTHSYEQYF.

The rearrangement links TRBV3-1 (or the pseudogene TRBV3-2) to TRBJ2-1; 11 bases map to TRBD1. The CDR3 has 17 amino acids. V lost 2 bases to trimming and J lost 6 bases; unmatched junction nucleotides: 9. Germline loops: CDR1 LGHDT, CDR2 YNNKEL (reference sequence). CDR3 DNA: TGTGCCAGCAGCCAAAGATCTCCCGGGACAGGGGGCAATGAGCAGTTCTTC. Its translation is CASSQRSPGTGGNEQFF.

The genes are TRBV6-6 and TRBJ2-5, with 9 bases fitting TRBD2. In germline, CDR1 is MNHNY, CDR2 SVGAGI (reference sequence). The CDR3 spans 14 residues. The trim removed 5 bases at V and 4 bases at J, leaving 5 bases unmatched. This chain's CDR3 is CASSTGLAGETQYF. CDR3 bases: TGTGCCAGCAGTACGGGACTAGCTGGAGAGACCCAGTACTTC.

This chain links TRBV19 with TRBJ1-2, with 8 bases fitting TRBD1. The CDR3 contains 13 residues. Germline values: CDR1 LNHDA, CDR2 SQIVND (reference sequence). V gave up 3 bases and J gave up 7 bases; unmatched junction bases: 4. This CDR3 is CASSMDRVGGYTF. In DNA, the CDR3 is TGTGCCAGTAGTATGGACAGGGTGGGTGGCTACACCTTC.

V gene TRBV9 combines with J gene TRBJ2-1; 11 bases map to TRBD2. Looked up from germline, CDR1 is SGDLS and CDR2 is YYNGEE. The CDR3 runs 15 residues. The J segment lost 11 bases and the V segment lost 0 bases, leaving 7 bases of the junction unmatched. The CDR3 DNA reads TGTGCCAGCAGCGTAGTAGCGGGGGGGCTAGAGAAGCAGTTCTTC. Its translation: CASSVVAGGLEKQFF.

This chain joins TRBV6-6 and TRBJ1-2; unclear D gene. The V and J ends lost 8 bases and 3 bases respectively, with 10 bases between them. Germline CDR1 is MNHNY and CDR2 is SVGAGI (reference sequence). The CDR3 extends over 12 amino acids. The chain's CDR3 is CASHPSYYGYTF. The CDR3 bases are TGTGCCAGCCACCCAAGCTACTATGGCTACACCTTC.

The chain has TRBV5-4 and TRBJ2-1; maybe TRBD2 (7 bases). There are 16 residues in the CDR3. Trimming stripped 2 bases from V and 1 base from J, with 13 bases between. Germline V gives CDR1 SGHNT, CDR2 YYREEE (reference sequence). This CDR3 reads CASSLIGGPSYNEQFF. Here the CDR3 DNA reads TGTGCCAGCAGCTTAATCGGGGGGCCATCCTACAATGAGCAGTTCTTC.